These T cell receptor beta chains were read from a single sample in a study of vaccination effects on CD4 cells after COVID-19. TCRdb's copy holds only in-frame clones and misses some; the assay was immunoSEQ multiplex PCR. Counted here are roughly 45,000 clones, 65% to 80% occurring once; the ten biggest clones make up under 10%. These TCRs' antigens remain unknown. This sample comprised CD4+ T cells from PBMCs cultured without peptide, obtained after COVID-19 vaccination. Every receptor here comes from a human donor who received a COVID-19 vaccine. The CDR3 runs from the conserved cysteine through the conserved F or W. Each record gives: V gene, D gene, J gene, clone size, CDR3 DNA, CDR3 protein. D genes are given only for firm matches. The size of a clone is reported for some rows only, either as once, few or many, or as a class for expanded clones.

TRBV6-5	TRBD1	TRBJ1-2	-	TGTGCCAGCAGCTCTGGACAGGGCCGTCCCCGCTACACCTTC	CASSSGQGRPRYTF
TRBV5-1	TRBD2	TRBJ2-7	-	TGCGCCAGCAGCTTCCTAGCGGGGGACTCCTACGAGCAGTACTTC	CASSFLAGDSYEQYF
TRBV11-2	-	TRBJ1-1	-	TGTGCCAGCAGCCATACGGCGTGGAAAATGAACACTGAAGCTTTCTTT	CASSHTAWKMNTEAFF
TRBV5-4	-	TRBJ1-1	few	TGTGCCAGCAGCAAGGACATGTCCACTGAAGCTTTCTTT	CASSKDMSTEAFF
TRBV15	-	TRBJ2-5	-	TGTGCCACCAGCAGAGATAGCCAGGGGACCCAGTACTTC	CATSRDSQGTQYF
TRBV7-6	TRBD2	TRBJ2-1	-	TGTGCCAGCAGCCCCACCTCCATAGCGGGGACTAATGAGCAGTTCTTC	CASSPTSIAGTNEQFF
TRBV27	-	TRBJ2-7	-	TGTGCCAGCAGTTTCCCGTATTCCTACGAGCAGTACTTC	CASSFPYSYEQYF
TRBV7-2	-	TRBJ2-5	-	TGTGCCAGCAGCACCCCTAGTGGGTGGCGGGAGACCCAGTACTTC	CASSTPSGWRETQYF
TRBV30	-	TRBJ1-2	few	TGTGCCTGGACCTTCGGGAGCGGCTACACCTTC	CAWTFGSGYTF
TRBV2	-	TRBJ1-5	-	TGTGCCAGCAGTGAAAGTAGTTACGAGCAGCCCCAGCATTTT	CASSESSYEQPQHF
TRBV2	-	TRBJ2-7	-	TGTGCCAGCAGTGAAGACGATTTGGAGCAGTACTTC	CASSEDDLEQYF
TRBV6-5	-	TRBJ2-7	-	TGTGCCAGCAGGGTCAGCTACGAGCAGTACTTC	CASRVSYEQYF
TRBV14	-	TRBJ1-1	-	TGTGCCAGCAGCCAGCTAGAGAACACTGAAGCTTTCTTT	CASSQLENTEAFF
TRBV6-5	-	TRBJ2-5	-	TGTGCCAGCAGGAGACAGGTGGACGAGACCCAGTACTTC	CASRRQVDETQYF
TRBV6-5	-	TRBJ2-2	-	TGTGCCAGCAGAGTTCCGGGGAACACCGGGGAGCTGTTTTTT	CASRVPGNTGELFF
TRBV6-5	-	TRBJ2-1	-	TGTGCCAGCAGTCTCAGCGGAAGCTCCTACAATGAGCAGTTCTTC	CASSLSGSSYNEQFF
TRBV5-6	-	TRBJ1-5	-	TGTGCCAGCAGCTTGACGGGGAATGGCAATCAGCCCCAGCATTTT	CASSLTGNGNQPQHF
TRBV3-1/TRBV3-2	TRBD1	TRBJ2-1	-	TGTGCCAGCAGCCCGGGACAGGGACAGCAGTTCTTC	CASSPGQGQQFF
TRBV2	TRBD1	TRBJ2-2	-	TGTGCCAGCAGTGCACAGGGGGCGCAGACCGGGGAGCTGTTTTTT	CASSAQGAQTGELFF
TRBV6-1	-	TRBJ2-7	few	TGTGCCAGCAGTGAAAATCTATACGAGCAGTACTTC	CASSENLYEQYF
TRBV27	-	TRBJ2-3	-	TGTGCCAGCAGTTTACGGGGTTCAGATACGCAGTATTTT	CASSLRGSDTQYF
TRBV18	TRBD1	TRBJ1-4	-	TGTGCCAGCTCACTAACTGACAGGGCTGAAAAACTGTTTTTT	CASSLTDRAEKLFF
TRBV5-1	TRBD2	TRBJ2-1	-	TGCGCCAGCAGCTTGGAGGGCGGGAGGGCCTACAATGAGCAGTTCTTC	CASSLEGGRAYNEQFF
TRBV30	-	TRBJ1-2	once	TGTGCCTGCCTAAATGGCTACACCTTC	CACLNGYTF
TRBV28	-	TRBJ1-1	-	TGTGCCAGCAGTTTAGACAGGCGCGCTTTCTTT	CASSLDRRAFF
TRBV7-9	TRBD1	TRBJ2-7	-	TGTGCCAGCAGCCCCACAGGGGCAACCTACGAGCAGTACTTC	CASSPTGATYEQYF
TRBV6-4	-	TRBJ1-2	-	TGTGCCAGCAGTGCTGGGCTAGGCTATGGCTACACCTTC	CASSAGLGYGYTF
TRBV24-1	-	TRBJ1-2	-	TGTGCCACCAGTGGCTTCGGTCGGGGGTTGTCTGGCTACACCTTC	CATSGFGRGLSGYTF
TRBV3-1/TRBV3-2	-	TRBJ2-2	once	TGTGCCAGCAGCTTTCCTTCAGGTTCCGGCACCGGGGAGCTGTTTTTT	CASSFPSGSGTGELFF
TRBV3-1/TRBV3-2	TRBD1	TRBJ1-3	-	TGTGCCAGCAGCCAAGAAACAGGGGGTTACTCTGGAAACACCATATATTTT	CASSQETGGYSGNTIYF
TRBV25-1	-	TRBJ2-5	-	TGTGCCAGCAGTGAACGGTGGGGAGTACGGGAGACCCAGTACTTC	CASSERWGVRETQYF
TRBV11-2	-	TRBJ2-4	-	TGTGCCAGCAGCTTAGAATACATTCAGTACTTC	CASSLEYIQYF
TRBV2	-	TRBJ2-1	-	TGTGCCAGCAGTGAACCTGGCAACATTGTGTCTAATGAGCAGTTCTTC	CASSEPGNIVSNEQFF
TRBV21-1	-	TRBJ2-3	-	TGTTCAACCCGGAGCACAGATACGCAGTATTTT	CSTRSTDTQYF
TRBV4-1	TRBD2	TRBJ2-3	-	TGCGCCAGCAGCCAGATTCGCCCTAGCGGGAGGGCGTATTTT	CASSQIRPSGRAYF
TRBV3-1/TRBV3-2	-	TRBJ2-1	few	TGTGCCAGCAGCCAGGCACGATCTAGACCATTTGACGATGAGCAGTTCTTC	CASSQARSRPFDDEQFF
TRBV5-5	TRBD1	TRBJ1-2	-	TGTGCCAGCAGCTTTTCGACAGGGACAGGTGGCTACACCTTC	CASSFSTGTGGYTF
TRBV5-1	-	TRBJ2-5	-	TGCGCCAGCAGCTTGCTGGCGGGACTTGTCCTGGAGACCCAGTACTTC	CASSLLAGLVLETQYF
TRBV5-4	TRBD1	TRBJ2-1	-	TGTGCCAGCAGCTCAGACAGGGTCTTCTACAATGAGCAGTTCTTC	CASSSDRVFYNEQFF
TRBV18	-	TRBJ1-2	-	TGTGCCAGCTCTCCACCCCCTCCGGACTATGGCTACACCTTC	CASSPPPPDYGYTF
TRBV6-2/TRBV6-3	-	TRBJ2-2	-	TGTGCCAGCAGTAGTGGGAGATGGGAGCTGTTTTTT	CASSSGRWELFF
TRBV10-1	-	TRBJ1-2	-	TGCGCCAGCAGTGAAGGATTCGACTATGGCTACACCTTC	CASSEGFDYGYTF
TRBV24-1	-	TRBJ2-3	-	TGTGCCACCAGCGAGGGCGGGCCAGATACGCAGTATTTT	CATSEGGPDTQYF
TRBV3-1/TRBV3-2	-	TRBJ2-3	once	TGTGCCAGCAGCCTGCTAGCCCAGGTTGTATCTCCCACAGATACGCAGTATTTT	CASSLLAQVVSPTDTQYF
TRBV19	TRBD1	TRBJ1-2	-	TGTGCCAGTAGTCGCAGGACAGGGTGGGACTATGGCTACACCTTC	CASSRRTGWDYGYTF
TRBV5-4	TRBD2	TRBJ2-7	-	TGTGCCAGCAGCTGGACTAGCGGGACCTACGAGCAGTACTTC	CASSWTSGTYEQYF
TRBV30	TRBD2	TRBJ2-3	-	TGTGCCTGGAAGATCCGGGGGGGCAGATATACAGATACGCAGTATTTT	CAWKIRGGRYTDTQYF
TRBV2	TRBD2	TRBJ2-3	-	TGTGCCAGCAGTGGACTAGCGGGGGGTGTAGATACGCAGTATTTT	CASSGLAGGVDTQYF
TRBV5-6	TRBD1	TRBJ1-2	-	TGTGCCAGCAGCGTGGACAGGGGAGGGGGCTACACCTTC	CASSVDRGGGYTF
TRBV7-2	-	TRBJ2-1	-	TGTGCCAGCAGCTTAGCAAGCGACACCTACAATGAGCAGTTCTTC	CASSLASDTYNEQFF
TRBV7-9	-	TRBJ2-7	-	TGTGCCAGCAGCCCATCCGGGACCCATCCCGTGGAGCAGTACTTC	CASSPSGTHPVEQYF
TRBV6-5	-	TRBJ1-2	-	TGTGCCAGCAGTTTACTAAGGACAGCAGGCTATGGCTACACCTTC	CASSLLRTAGYGYTF
TRBV29-1	-	TRBJ1-4	-	TGCAGCGTTGCCGGGACAAACCATGAAAAACTGTTTTTT	CSVAGTNHEKLFF
TRBV7-9	-	TRBJ1-1	once	TGTGCCAGCAGCTCACTAGTGAACACTGAAGCTTTCTTT	CASSSLVNTEAFF
TRBV19	-	TRBJ1-1	once	TGTGCCAGCGTTCGGGCGCAGGGGACGAACACTGAAGCTTTCTTT	CASVRAQGTNTEAFF
TRBV7-9	-	TRBJ2-1	-	TGTGCCAGCAGCGTCGGGGCAGGGATAGGTGAGCAGTTCTTC	CASSVGAGIGEQFF